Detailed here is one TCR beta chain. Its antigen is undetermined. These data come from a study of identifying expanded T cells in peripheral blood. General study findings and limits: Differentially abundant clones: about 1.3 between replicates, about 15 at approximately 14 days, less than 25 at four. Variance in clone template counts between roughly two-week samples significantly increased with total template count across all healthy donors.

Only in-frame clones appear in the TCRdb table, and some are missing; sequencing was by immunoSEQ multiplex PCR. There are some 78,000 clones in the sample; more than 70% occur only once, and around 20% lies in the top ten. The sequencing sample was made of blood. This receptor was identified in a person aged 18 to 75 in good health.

CDR3: CASSQGQGINEQFF. In DNA form, the CDR3 reads TGTGCCAGCAGCCAGGGACAGGGAATCAATGAGCAGTTCTTC. V gene TRBV5-6 combines with J gene TRBJ2-1, with 9 bases matching TRBD1. The CDR3 is 14 amino acids. Per the germline V gene, CDR1 is SGHDT and CDR2 is YYEEEE. Unmatched junction bases numbered 5, after V lost 4 bases and J lost 6 bases.